One sample yielded the 5 T cell receptor beta chains listed below, sequenced in a study of cytomegalovirus exposure and HLA in healthy donors. PCR amplification relied on 60 Vbeta primers (plus 13 Jbeta primers). Method: immunoSEQ multiplex PCR; TCRdb's copy keeps in-frame clones and lacks some. The sample comprises roughly 200,000 clones, around 79% of which are singletons, and less than 2% rests with the top ten. Sequenced sample: PBMCs. These receptors originate from a girl between 10 and 17 years old in good health and CMV-seropositive.

The V and J genes are TRBV7-6 and TRBJ1-1, with TRBD1 as a possible D gene (6 bases). CDR1 is SGHVS, CDR2 FNYEAQ, per germline. Trimming shortened V by 7 bases and J by 7 bases, and 22 bases separated the two germline ends. This CDR3 comprises 15 residues. In nucleotides, the CDR3 is TGTGCCAGCACCTCGAGCCTTTGGGGGCAGGTTGAAGCTTTCTTT. It yields the protein CASTSSLWGQVEAFF.

The V call is TRBV28, the J call TRBJ1-1; D not certain. V shed 5 bases and J shed 1 base, with 2 bases lying between them. The CDR3 runs to 11 residues. Germline V gene sequence: CDR1 MDHEN, CDR2 SYDVKM. CDR3 amino acids: CASSRNTEAFF. CDR3 coding DNA: TGTGCCAGCAGTCGGAACACTGAAGCTTTCTTT.

A few counts support this clone. The J gene is TRBJ2-3, the V gene TRBV27, with 12 bases matching TRBD2. Germline V gene lookup returns CDR1 MNHEY and CDR2 SMNVEV (reference sequence). J was trimmed by 6 bases and V by 2 bases; bases with no gene match: 3. This CDR3 is built from 15 residues. The CDR3 loop reads CASSLGGLAGDTQYF. CDR3 coding DNA: TGTGCCAGCAGTTTAGGTGGACTAGCGGGGGATACGCAGTATTTT.

The chain joins TRBV11-2 to TRBJ2-7; D possibly corresponds to TRBD2 (6 bases). CDR3 length equals 15 residues. Germline assignment: CDR1 SGHAT and CDR2 FQNNGV. V lost 5 bases, J lost 2 bases, and 16 bases lay in between. Here the CDR3 DNA reads TGTGCCAGCAGCGCCCGGGACTTAAAAACCTACGAGCAGTACTTC. Amino acids: CASSARDLKTYEQYF.

The V gene is TRBV5-1, the J gene TRBJ2-3; TRBD2 matches 9 bases. J was trimmed by 2 bases and V by 0 bases; bases with no gene match: 10. This CDR3 is 18 amino acids long. Germline V gives CDR1 SGHRS, CDR2 YFSETQ. The CDR3 loop is CASSLVASGAGITDTQYF. The CDR3, as DNA: TGCGCCAGCAGCTTGGTGGCTAGCGGGGCCGGGATCACAGATACGCAGTATTTT.